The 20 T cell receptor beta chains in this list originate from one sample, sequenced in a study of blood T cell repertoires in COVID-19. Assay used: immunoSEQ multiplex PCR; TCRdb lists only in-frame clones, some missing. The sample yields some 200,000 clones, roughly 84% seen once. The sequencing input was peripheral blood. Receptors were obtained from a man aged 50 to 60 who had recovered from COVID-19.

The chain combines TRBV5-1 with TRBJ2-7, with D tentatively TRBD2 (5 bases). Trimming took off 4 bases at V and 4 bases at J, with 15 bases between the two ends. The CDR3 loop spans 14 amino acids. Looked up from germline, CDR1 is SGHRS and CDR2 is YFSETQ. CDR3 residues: CASSKAGLSYEQYF. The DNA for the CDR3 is TGCGCCAGCAGCAAGGCGGGTTTGAGTTACGAGCAGTACTTC.

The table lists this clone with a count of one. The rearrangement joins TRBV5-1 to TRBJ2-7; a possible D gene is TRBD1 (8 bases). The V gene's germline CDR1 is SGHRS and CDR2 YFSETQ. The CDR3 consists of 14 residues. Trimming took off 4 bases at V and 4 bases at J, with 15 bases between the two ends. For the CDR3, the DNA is TGCGCCAGCAGCCCCAAGCGGGACAGGTACGAGCAGTACTTC. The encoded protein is CASSPKRDRYEQYF.

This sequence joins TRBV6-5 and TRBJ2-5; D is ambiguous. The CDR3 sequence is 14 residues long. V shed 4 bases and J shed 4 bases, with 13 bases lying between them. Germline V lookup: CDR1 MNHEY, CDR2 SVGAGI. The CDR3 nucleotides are TGTGCCAGCAGTTCGACTCGAACCGGAGAGACCCAGTACTTC. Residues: CASSSTRTGETQYF.

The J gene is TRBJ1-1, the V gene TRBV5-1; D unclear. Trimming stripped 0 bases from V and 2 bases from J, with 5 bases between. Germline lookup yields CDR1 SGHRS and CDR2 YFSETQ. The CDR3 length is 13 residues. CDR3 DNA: TGCGCCAGCAGCTTGGACCTAAACACTGAAGCTTTCTTT. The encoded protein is CASSLDLNTEAFF.

CDR3 nucleotide sequence: TGTGCCAGCAGCTTAGGGGCGGGGAGGGGGTACGAGCAGTACTTC. Protein: CASSLGAGRGYEQYF. The chain has TRBV11-2 and TRBJ2-7; D is possibly TRBD2 (7 bases). V gave up 1 base and J gave up 4 bases, with 14 bases separating them. Germline V gives CDR1 SGHAT, CDR2 FQNNGV. This CDR3 spans 15 amino acids. The full variable domain, rest sourced from reference TRBV11-2 and TRBJ2-7, is EAGVAQSPRYKIIEKRQSVAFWCNPISGHATLYWYQQILGQGPKLLIQFQNNGVVDDSQLPKDRFSAERLKGVDSTLKIQPAKLEDSAVYLCASSLGAGRGYEQYFGPGTRLTVT.

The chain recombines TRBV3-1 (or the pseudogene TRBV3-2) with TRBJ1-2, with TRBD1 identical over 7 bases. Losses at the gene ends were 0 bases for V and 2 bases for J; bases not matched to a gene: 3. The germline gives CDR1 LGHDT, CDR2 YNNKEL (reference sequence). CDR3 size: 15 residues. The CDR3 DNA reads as TGTGCCAGCAGCCAAGAGAGGGGGCTCAACTATGGCTACACCTTC. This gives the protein CASSQERGLNYGYTF.

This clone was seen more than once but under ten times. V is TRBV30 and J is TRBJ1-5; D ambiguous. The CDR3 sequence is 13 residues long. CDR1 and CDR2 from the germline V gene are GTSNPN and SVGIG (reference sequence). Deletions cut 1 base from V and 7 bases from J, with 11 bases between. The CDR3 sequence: CAWSARPDQPQHF. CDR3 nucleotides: TGTGCCTGGAGTGCCAGGCCAGACCAGCCCCAGCATTTT.

CDR3 bases: TGTGCCAGCAGGCGGGTTACTAGCGGGGCCTACGAGCAGTACTTC. Amino acid sequence: CASRRVTSGAYEQYF. The rearrangement uses TRBV2 and TRBJ2-7, with TRBD2 identical over 10 bases. The CDR3 extends over 15 amino acids. V gave up 6 bases and J gave up 2 bases; unmatched junction bases: 7. The V gene's germline CDR1 is SNHLY and CDR2 FYNNEI.

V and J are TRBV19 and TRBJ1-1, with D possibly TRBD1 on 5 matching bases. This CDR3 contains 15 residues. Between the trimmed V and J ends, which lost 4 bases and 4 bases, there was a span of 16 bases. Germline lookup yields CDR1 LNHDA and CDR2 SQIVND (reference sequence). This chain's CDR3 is CASSTTPPRATEAFF. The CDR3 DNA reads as TGTGCCAGTAGTACTACCCCCCCCAGGGCCACTGAAGCTTTCTTT.

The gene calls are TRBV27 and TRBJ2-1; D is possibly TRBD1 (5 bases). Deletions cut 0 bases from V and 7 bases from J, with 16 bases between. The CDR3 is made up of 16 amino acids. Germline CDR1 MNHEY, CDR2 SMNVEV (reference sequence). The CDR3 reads CASSLSSQGMANEQFF. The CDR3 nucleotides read TGTGCCAGCAGTTTATCGTCTCAGGGCATGGCGAATGAGCAGTTCTTC.

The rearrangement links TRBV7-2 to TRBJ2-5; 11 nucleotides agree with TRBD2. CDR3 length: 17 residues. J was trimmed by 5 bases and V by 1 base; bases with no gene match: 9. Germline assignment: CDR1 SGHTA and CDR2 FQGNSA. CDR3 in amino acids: CASSLDLAGGRRETQYF. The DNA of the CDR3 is TGTGCCAGCAGCTTAGACCTAGCGGGAGGACGACGTGAGACCCAGTACTTC.

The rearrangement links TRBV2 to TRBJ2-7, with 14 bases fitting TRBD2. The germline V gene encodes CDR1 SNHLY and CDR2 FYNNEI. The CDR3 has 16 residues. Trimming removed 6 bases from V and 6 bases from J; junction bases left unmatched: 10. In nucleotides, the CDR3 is TGTGCCAGCAGACTGGGGACTAGCGGGGGTGGTGGCGAGCAGTACTTC. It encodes CASRLGTSGGGGEQYF.

The CDR3, as DNA: TGTGCCAGCAGACCGAACCGAGGGAACGGGGGCACAGATACGCAGTATTTT. This codes for CASRPNRGNGGTDTQYF. The gene calls are TRBV28 and TRBJ2-3; D is possibly TRBD2 (5 bases). Germline-derived CDR1 and CDR2 are MDHEN and SYDVKM. V was shortened by 6 bases and J by 1 base, with 20 bases between the two germline ends. This CDR3 spans 17 amino acids. Using reference TRBV28 and TRBJ2-3 for the parts outside the CDR3, the full variable domain is DVKVTQSSRYLVKRTGEKVFLECVQDMDHENMFWYRQDPGLGLRLIYFSYDVKMKEKGDIPEGYSVSREKKERFSLILESASTNQTSMYLCASRPNRGNGGTDTQYFGPGTRLTVL.

The DNA of the CDR3 is TGTGCCAGCAGTGACGTGGTGGGCCCCTATGGCTACACCTTC. Amino acid sequence: CASSDVVGPYGYTF. V usage is TRBV6-4 and J usage is TRBJ1-2; D call uncertain. The V end was cut by 2 bases, the J end by 4 bases, with 11 bases between. In germline, CDR1 is MRHNA, CDR2 SNTAGT. The CDR3 is made up of 14 amino acids.

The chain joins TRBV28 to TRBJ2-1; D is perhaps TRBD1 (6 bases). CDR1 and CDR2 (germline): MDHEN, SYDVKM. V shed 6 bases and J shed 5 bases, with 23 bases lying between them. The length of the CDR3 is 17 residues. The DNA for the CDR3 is TGTGCCAGCAGAACCCTCAGGGGTGGGAGCTGGGACAATGAGCAGTTCTTC. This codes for CASRTLRGGSWDNEQFF.

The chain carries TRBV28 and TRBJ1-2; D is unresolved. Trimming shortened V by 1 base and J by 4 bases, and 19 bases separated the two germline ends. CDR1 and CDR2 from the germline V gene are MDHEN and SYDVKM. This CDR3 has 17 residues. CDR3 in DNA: TGTGCCAGCAGTTTATTCTCCCGGGGAAACAAAATCTATGGCTACACCTTC. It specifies CASSLFSRGNKIYGYTF.

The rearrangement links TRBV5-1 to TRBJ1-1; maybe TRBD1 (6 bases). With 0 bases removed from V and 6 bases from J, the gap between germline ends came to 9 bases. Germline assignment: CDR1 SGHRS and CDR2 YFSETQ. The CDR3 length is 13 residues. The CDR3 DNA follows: TGCGCCAGCAGCTTGGCAGGGGTGGCTGAAGCTTTCTTT. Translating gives CASSLAGVAEAFF.

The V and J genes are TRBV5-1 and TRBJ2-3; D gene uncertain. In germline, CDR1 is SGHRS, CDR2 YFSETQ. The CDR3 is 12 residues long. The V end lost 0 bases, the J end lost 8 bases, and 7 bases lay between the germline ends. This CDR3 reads CASSLGEVTQYF. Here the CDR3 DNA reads TGCGCCAGCAGCTTGGGTGAGGTTACGCAGTATTTT.

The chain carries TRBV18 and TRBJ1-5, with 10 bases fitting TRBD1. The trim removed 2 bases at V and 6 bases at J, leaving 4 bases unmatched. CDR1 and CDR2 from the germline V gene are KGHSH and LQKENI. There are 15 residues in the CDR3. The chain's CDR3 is CASSPDGTGVQPQHF. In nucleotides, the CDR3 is TGTGCCAGCTCACCAGACGGGACAGGGGTTCAGCCCCAGCATTTT.

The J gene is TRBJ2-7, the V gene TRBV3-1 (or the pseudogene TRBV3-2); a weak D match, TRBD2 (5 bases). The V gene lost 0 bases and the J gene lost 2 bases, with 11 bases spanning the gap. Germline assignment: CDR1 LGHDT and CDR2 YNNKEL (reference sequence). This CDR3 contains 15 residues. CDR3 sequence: CASSQDLRRAYEQYF. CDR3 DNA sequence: TGTGCCAGCAGCCAAGACCTCAGGCGGGCCTACGAGCAGTACTTC.